The text below deals with one TCR beta chain. This specimen belongs to a study of shared clonotypes between healthy human individuals. Turning to the study itself: Ranging from 18 to 49 in age, donors were a couple of women and a few men.

Produced via immunoSEQ multiplex PCR; TCRdb's table is partial and in-frame only. The sample has some 1,400,000 clones, 95% to 97% seen once. Germline V gene sequence: CDR1 MDHEN, CDR2 SYDVKM. This CDR3 region has 11 residues. V lost 8 bases to trimming and J lost 4 bases, with 7 bases between them. The rearrangement joins TRBV28 to TRBJ2-3; no clear D. The TCR comes from a man in his thirties or forties in good health. The sample consisted of naive CD4+ T cells sorted from blood. Subset given: CD45RA+ positively selected. CDR3 sequence (DNA): TGTGCCAGCCAAATTCCAGATACGCAGTATTTT. This encodes CASQIPDTQYF. The complete variable domain, with remaining parts taken from reference TRBV28 and TRBJ2-3, reads DVKVTQSSRYLVKRTGEKVFLECVQDMDHENMFWYRQDPGLGLRLIYFSYDVKMKEKGDIPEGYSVSREKKERFSLILESASTNQTSMYLCASQIPDTQYFGPGTRLTVL.